This T cell receptor beta chain was sequenced during a study of beta chain features in type 1 diabetes. Study-wide results and caveats: Insertion counts at VDJ junctions were lower in type 1 diabetes patients, who also showed more deletions there. The analysis here could not establish whether HLA type shapes TCRB rearrangement.

The whole isolated RNA underwent reverse transcription, so sequencing captured expressed TCRB transcripts. Reads from naive, central memory and regulatory T cell samples averaged about 3.57 million. Generated by immunoSEQ multiplex PCR, the TCRdb table keeps only in-frame clones and is missing some. The sample has hundreds of thousands of clones, 15% seen once. Staining for CD45RO/CCR7/CD25/CD127/CD95/CD27 allowed sorting of CD4+ naive, central memory, regulatory and stem cell-like memory cells. This clone has only a few counts. Its specificity is not known. V shed 4 bases and J shed 5 bases, with 11 bases lying between them. Germline loops: CDR1 KGHSH, CDR2 LQKENI. The CDR3 extends over 13 amino acids.

The receptor was isolated from a young man in good health. The V gene is TRBV18, the J gene TRBJ2-5, with a possible D match to TRBD2 (5 bases). The material sequenced was naive CD4+ T cells from blood. CDR3 residues: CASSQASKETQYF. In DNA, the CDR3 is TGTGCCAGCTCACAGGCTAGCAAGGAGACCCAGTACTTC.